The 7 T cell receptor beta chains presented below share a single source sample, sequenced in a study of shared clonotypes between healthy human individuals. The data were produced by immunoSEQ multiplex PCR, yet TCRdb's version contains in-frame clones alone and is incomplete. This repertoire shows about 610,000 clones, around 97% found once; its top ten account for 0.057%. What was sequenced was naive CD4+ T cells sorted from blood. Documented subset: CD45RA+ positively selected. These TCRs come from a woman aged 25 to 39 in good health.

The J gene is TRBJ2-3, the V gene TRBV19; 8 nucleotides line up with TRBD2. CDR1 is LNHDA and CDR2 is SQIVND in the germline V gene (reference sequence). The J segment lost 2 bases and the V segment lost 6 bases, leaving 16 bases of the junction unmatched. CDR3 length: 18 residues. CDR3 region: CASSLYRGLAKSTDTQYF. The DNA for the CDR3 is TGTGCCAGTAGCCTATACCGTGGACTAGCCAAATCCACAGATACGCAGTATTTT.

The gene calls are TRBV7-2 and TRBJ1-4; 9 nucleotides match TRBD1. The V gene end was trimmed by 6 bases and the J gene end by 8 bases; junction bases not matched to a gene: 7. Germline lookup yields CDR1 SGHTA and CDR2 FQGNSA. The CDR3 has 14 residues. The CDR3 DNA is TGTGCCAGCAGTTCTCGGACAGGGGACGAAAAACTGTTTTTT. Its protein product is CASSSRTGDEKLFF.

In DNA form, the CDR3 reads TGTGCCAGCAGTCTCGACGGATACACAGATACGCAGTATTTT. As protein: CASSLDGYTDTQYF. V is TRBV27 and J is TRBJ2-3; D is ambiguous. The CDR3 sequence is 14 residues long. Looked up from germline, CDR1 is MNHEY and CDR2 is SMNVEV (reference sequence). Trimming left V 5 bases short and J 2 bases short, with 11 bases between.

CDR3: CASSLDYQGPRFYEQYF. CDR3 DNA sequence: TGCGCCAGCAGCTTGGATTATCAGGGGCCCCGCTTCTACGAGCAGTACTTC. The chain recombines TRBV5-1 with TRBJ2-7; D is perhaps TRBD1 (6 bases). The CDR3 spans 17 residues. Germline V gene sequence: CDR1 SGHRS, CDR2 YFSETQ. The V end lost 0 bases, the J end lost 3 bases, and 19 bases lay between the germline ends.

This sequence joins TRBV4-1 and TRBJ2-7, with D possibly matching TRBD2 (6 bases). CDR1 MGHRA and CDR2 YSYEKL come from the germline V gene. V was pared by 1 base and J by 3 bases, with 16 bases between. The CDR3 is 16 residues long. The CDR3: CASSQVSPGSSYEQYF. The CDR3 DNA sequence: TGCGCCAGCAGCCAAGTTTCCCCCGGGAGTAGCTACGAGCAGTACTTC.

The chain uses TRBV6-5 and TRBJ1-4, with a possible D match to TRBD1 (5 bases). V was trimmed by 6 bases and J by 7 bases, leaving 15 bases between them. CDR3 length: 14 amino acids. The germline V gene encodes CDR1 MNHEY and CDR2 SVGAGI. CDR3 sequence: CASRTGGGGEKLFF. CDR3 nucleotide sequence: TGTGCCAGCAGGACTGGAGGCGGGGGTGAAAAACTGTTTTTT.

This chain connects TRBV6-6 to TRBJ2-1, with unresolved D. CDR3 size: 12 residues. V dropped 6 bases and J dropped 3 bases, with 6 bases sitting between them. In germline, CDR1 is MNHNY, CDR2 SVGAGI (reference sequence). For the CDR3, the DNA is TGTGCCAGCAGGAATAGCTACAATGAGCAGTTCTTC. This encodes CASRNSYNEQFF.